The rows below give T cell receptor beta chains drawn from one sample of a study of beta chain features in type 1 diabetes. Profiling relied on immunoSEQ multiplex PCR, and the TCRdb table lists in-frame clones only, not all of them. Among more than 200,000 clones listed, about a sixth were seen once. Material: naive CD4+ T cells from blood. The receptor set was obtained from a man aged 30 to 45 with type 1 diabetes. Both conserved end residues are part of each CDR3. D genes are given only for firm matches. Size is omitted from some rows. Given values are once, few, many or a class for expanded clones.

CASSQESRTYNEQFF,TGCGCCAGCAGCCAAGAGAGCAGAACCTACAATGAGCAGTTCTTC,TRBJ2-1,TRBV4-1,NA,few
CAASRGWGPNYGYTF,TGTGCCGCATCCAGGGGCTGGGGACCTAACTATGGCTACACCTTC,TRBJ1-2,TRBV30,NA,few
CASSEGATRDYEQYF,TGTGCCAGCAGCGAGGGGGCGACCAGGGACTACGAGCAGTACTTC,TRBJ2-7,TRBV9,TRBD1,few
CASSGEQETQYF,TGCGCCAGCAGCGGAGAACAAGAGACCCAGTACTTC,TRBJ2-5,TRBV10-1,NA,few
CASSQDGRVETQYF,TGTGCCAGCAGCCAAGATGGTAGAGTTGAGACCCAGTACTTC,TRBJ2-5,TRBV4-2,NA,NA
CSVESSGANVLTF,TGCAGCGTTGAAAGTTCTGGGGCCAACGTCCTGACTTTC,TRBJ2-6,TRBV29-1,NA,few
CASSLTVALGDTQYF,TGTGCCAGCAGTTTAACAGTGGCCTTGGGAGATACGCAGTATTTT,TRBJ2-3,TRBV25-1,NA,NA
CASSFKGGQETQYF,TGTGCCAGCAGCTTCAAAGGTGGCCAAGAGACCCAGTACTTC,TRBJ2-5,TRBV7-8,NA,NA
CASSLGTRGLRYEQFF,TGCGCCAGCAGCTTGGGGACCAGGGGGCTTAGGTATGAGCAGTTCTTC,TRBJ2-1,TRBV5-1,TRBD1,NA
CASTLSSQRGGELFF,TGTGCCAGCACCCTAAGTAGCCAGAGGGGCGGGGAGCTGTTTTTT,TRBJ2-2,TRBV7-2,NA,few
CASSLVLGTSLAKNIQYF,TGTGCCAGCAGCTTGGTTTTGGGAACCAGTTTAGCCAAAAACATTCAGTACTTC,TRBJ2-4,TRBV5-4,NA,few
CASSYRQGTETQYF,TGTGCCAGCAGCTACCGACAGGGAACGGAGACCCAGTACTTC,TRBJ2-5,TRBV6-5,TRBD1,few
CASSDGGQAYEQYF,TGCGCCAGCAGTGATGGTGGACAGGCCTACGAGCAGTACTTC,TRBJ2-7,TRBV10-2,TRBD1,few
CSVEDRADTEAFF,TGCAGCGTTGAAGATCGAGCGGACACTGAAGCTTTCTTT,TRBJ1-1,TRBV29-1,NA,NA
CASSFPGGQGRNIQYF,TGTGCCAGCAGTTTCCCTGGGGGACAAGGACGGAACATTCAGTACTTC,TRBJ2-4,TRBV28,NA,NA
CASSLWTAHSYEQYF,TGTGCCAGCAGTTTATGGACAGCCCATTCCTACGAGCAGTACTTC,TRBJ2-7,TRBV28,NA,NA
CSVRRVGVYEQYF,TGCAGCGTGAGAAGGGTGGGGGTTTACGAGCAGTACTTC,TRBJ2-7,TRBV29-1,NA,few
CASSLFPSVQETQYF,TGTGCCAGCAGCTTGTTCCCTAGCGTACAAGAGACCCAGTACTTC,TRBJ2-5,TRBV5-4,NA,few
CAWSQDGYTF,TGTGCCTGGAGTCAGGATGGCTACACCTTC,TRBJ1-2,TRBV30,NA,few
CSVGLAGGAGETQYF,TGCAGCGTTGGACTAGCGGGAGGTGCTGGAGAGACCCAGTACTTC,TRBJ2-5,TRBV29-1,TRBD2,NA
CTSSQGVGGIGNEQFF,TGCACCAGCAGCCAAGGAGTAGGCGGGATAGGGAATGAGCAGTTCTTC,TRBJ2-1,TRBV1,NA,NA
CAISESTSGNFHEQFF,TGTGCCATCAGTGAGTCGACTAGCGGGAATTTCCATGAGCAGTTCTTC,TRBJ2-1,TRBV10-3,TRBD2,NA
CASSHRQSLAGSYEQYF,TGTGCCAGCAGCCATCGTCAAAGTCTAGCGGGCTCCTACGAGCAGTACTTC,TRBJ2-7,TRBV7-2,TRBD2,NA
CSVRKREGPYEQYF,TGCAGCGTCCGCAAGCGGGAGGGCCCCTACGAGCAGTACTTC,TRBJ2-7,TRBV29-1,TRBD2,NA
CASSQVTSGRSSYEQYF,TGCGCCAGCAGCCAAGTGACTAGCGGGAGGAGCTCCTACGAGCAGTACTTC,TRBJ2-7,TRBV4-1,TRBD2,NA